These T cell receptor beta chains were read from a single sample in a study of cytomegalovirus exposure and HLA in healthy donors. The data were produced by immunoSEQ multiplex PCR, yet TCRdb's version contains in-frame clones alone and is incomplete. Here the sample spans around 200,000 clones, around 64% being singletons. Sequencing was done on a sample of PBMCs. Source of these receptors: a man aged 35-49 years in good health and CMV-seropositive. CDR3s include the opening cysteine and the closing phenylalanine or tryptophan. D genes are given only for firm matches. Not every row has a clone size; where given, it reads once, few, many or a size class.

v_gene	j_gene	d_gene	abundance	CDR3aa	CDR3nt
TRBV2	TRBJ2-2	.	.	CASKTRGTGELFF	TGTGCCAGCAAAACGAGGGGGACCGGGGAGCTGTTTTTT
TRBV19	TRBJ1-3	.	.	CASSPGQTPSSGNTIYF	TGTGCCAGTAGCCCCGGACAGACTCCTTCATCTGGAAACACCATATATTTT
TRBV5-1	TRBJ2-3	.	.	CASSPLGGGGTDTQYF	TGCGCCAGCTCACCCCTCGGGGGAGGGGGGACAGATACGCAGTATTTT
TRBV19	TRBJ1-5	.	.	CASSDRYQPQHF	TGTGCCAGTAGCGACAGATATCAGCCCCAGCATTTT
TRBV7-9	TRBJ1-5	TRBD1	.	CASSLEDRASQHF	TGTGCCAGCAGCTTAGAAGACAGGGCATCCCAGCATTTT
TRBV5-4	TRBJ1-3	.	.	CASSFGDFSGNTIYF	TGTGCCAGCAGCTTCGGGGACTTCTCTGGAAACACCATATATTTT
TRBV2	TRBJ1-5	TRBD1	.	CASSRQGYSNQPQHF	TGTGCCAGCAGTAGACAGGGGTATAGCAATCAGCCCCAGCATTTT
TRBV5-1	TRBJ2-1	TRBD2	few	CASSFSGGADEQFF	TGCGCCAGCAGCTTTAGCGGGGGGGCAGATGAGCAGTTCTTC
TRBV5-4	TRBJ2-1	.	.	CASSQIRGSYNEQFF	TGCGCCAGCAGCCAAATTAGGGGGTCCTACAATGAGCAGTTCTTC
TRBV15	TRBJ1-4	.	once	CATSRLPGQRANEKLFF	TGTGCCACCAGCAGATTGCCCGGACAACGCGCTAATGAAAAACTGTTTTTT
TRBV25-1	TRBJ2-4	.	few	CASSPPGAKNIQYF	TGTGCCAGCAGTCCCCCAGGAGCCAAAAACATTCAGTACTTC
TRBV28	TRBJ1-2	.	.	CASSLGPGPRWSYGYTF	TGTGCCAGCAGTCTTGGTCCAGGCCCCCGCTGGTCCTATGGCTACACCTTC
TRBV5-1	TRBJ2-3	.	.	CASSMRLDTDTQYF	TGCGCCAGCAGCATGCGGCTAGACACAGATACGCAGTATTTT
TRBV7-7	TRBJ2-3	TRBD2	.	CASRTSGTDTQYF	TGTGCCAGCAGAACTAGCGGCACAGATACGCAGTATTTT
TRBV7-9	TRBJ1-2	.	few	CASSFTGNYGYTF	TGTGCCAGCAGCTTTACAGGGAACTATGGCTACACCTTC
TRBV4-1	TRBJ1-6	TRBD1	.	CASSPMDREKPLHF	TGCGCCAGCAGCCCTATGGACAGGGAGAAACCCCTCCACTTT
TRBV5-4	TRBJ2-3	.	.	CASSPLRGTDTQYF	TGTGCCAGCAGCCCCCTTCGGGGCACAGATACGCAGTATTTT
TRBV28	TRBJ1-2	.	once	CATGGGPYGYTF	TGTGCCACAGGCGGAGGGCCCTATGGCTACACCTTC
TRBV19	TRBJ2-7	.	.	CASNRGTLGYEQYF	TGTGCCAGTAATAGGGGGACGCTAGGCTACGAGCAGTACTTC
TRBV7-2	TRBJ2-5	TRBD1	.	CASSLRGTGAQETQYF	TGTGCCAGCAGCTTACGTGGGACAGGGGCACAAGAGACCCAGTACTTC
TRBV2	TRBJ2-7	.	.	CASSDGGVRGSYEQYF	TGTGCCAGCAGCGACGGGGGTGTGAGGGGCTCCTACGAGCAGTACTTC
TRBV7-9	TRBJ2-3	TRBD1	.	CASSLVTGSTDTQYF	TGTGCCAGCAGCTTAGTGACAGGGAGCACAGATACGCAGTATTTT
TRBV5-6	TRBJ1-4	.	few	CASSQRVDGRDEKLFF	TGTGCCAGCAGCCAGAGGGTAGACGGGCGGGATGAAAAACTGTTTTTT
TRBV5-4	TRBJ1-1	.	.	CASSLGGEGEAFF	TGTGCCAGCAGCTTAGGAGGGGAAGGTGAAGCTTTCTTT
TRBV19	TRBJ2-7	TRBD2	.	CASSIGSGDEQYF	TGTGCCAGTAGTATCGGAAGCGGGGACGAGCAGTACTTC
TRBV9	TRBJ1-4	TRBD1	.	CASSQTPGQGTVNEKLFF	TGTGCCAGCAGCCAAACCCCTGGACAGGGGACGGTCAATGAAAAACTGTTTTTT
TRBV7-8	TRBJ2-3	TRBD1	.	CASSRRDRGDFADTQYF	TGTGCCAGCAGCCGCCGGGACAGGGGGGATTTTGCAGATACGCAGTATTTT
TRBV5-5	TRBJ2-5	TRBD1	.	CASSLLGTGAKKETQYF	TGTGCCAGCAGCTTGCTAGGGACAGGGGCGAAGAAAGAGACCCAGTACTTC
TRBV19	TRBJ1-2	.	.	CASSPSAASVYGYTF	TGTGCCAGTAGCCCCAGTGCAGCTAGTGTCTATGGCTACACCTTC
TRBV7-2	TRBJ2-7	.	.	CASSLAVYEQYF	TGTGCCAGCAGCTTAGCTGTATACGAGCAGTACTTC
TRBV19	TRBJ1-4	.	.	CASTQQGREKLFF	TGTGCCAGTACGCAACAGGGTAGGGAAAAACTGTTTTTT
TRBV29-1	TRBJ1-1	.	.	CSAFRDITNTEAFF	TGCAGCGCGTTTAGGGACATCACGAACACTGAAGCTTTCTTT
TRBV7-2	TRBJ1-1	.	.	CASSLVEVIGTEAFF	TGTGCCAGCAGCTTAGTGGAGGTAATCGGCACTGAAGCTTTCTTT
TRBV4-1	TRBJ1-2	.	.	CASSPLRGYGYTF	TGCGCCAGCAGCCCGCTTAGGGGTTATGGCTACACCTTC
TRBV12-5	TRBJ1-2	.	.	CASGLGGRDGYTF	TGTGCTAGTGGTTTGGGAGGTCGTGATGGCTACACCTTC
TRBV28	TRBJ1-1	.	.	CASSLWPGDVLDTEAFF	TGTGCCAGCAGTTTATGGCCGGGGGACGTATTGGATACTGAAGCTTTCTTT
TRBV19	TRBJ1-3	.	.	CASSLLTGRSGNTIYF	TGTGCCAGTAGTCTGCTGACAGGCCGTTCTGGAAACACCATATATTTT
TRBV2	TRBJ2-5	.	.	CASSELKRAGEYQETQYF	TGTGCCAGCAGTGAATTGAAGAGGGCAGGAGAATACCAAGAGACCCAGTACTTC
TRBV18	TRBJ2-7	.	.	CASSQDQGGEQYF	TGTGCCAGCTCCCAAGATCAGGGGGGCGAGCAGTACTTC
TRBV7-2	TRBJ1-5	.	.	CASSLALFSGRGPQHF	TGTGCCAGCAGCTTAGCGCTCTTTTCAGGGCGAGGGCCCCAGCATTTT
TRBV4-1	TRBJ1-1	.	.	CASSHPPRGDTEAFF	TGCGCCAGCAGCCACCCCCCCCGGGGAGACACTGAAGCTTTCTTT
TRBV28	TRBJ1-1	.	.	CASIPTGTGAGTEAFF	TGTGCCAGCATTCCAACAGGCACGGGTGCAGGCACTGAAGCTTTCTTT
TRBV14	TRBJ1-4	TRBD1	.	CASSRRDSLNEKLFF	TGTGCCAGCAGCCGTCGGGACAGTCTAAATGAAAAACTGTTTTTT